A selection of T cell receptor beta chains follows, all from one sample in a study of T cell changes during pregnancy in multiple sclerosis. Data came from immunoSEQ multiplex PCR; TCRdb stores just in-frame clones and leaves some out. Seen here are fewer than 110,000 clones, 92% observed once, and the top ten hold more than 0.85%. Sequences were derived from peripheral blood, sampled after pregnancy. These receptors came from a female donor with multiple sclerosis, enrolled in a pregnancy study. Each CDR3 is given with its conserved first and last residue. D genes are given only for firm matches. Size is omitted from some rows. Given values are once, few, many or a class for expanded clones.

clone size,V gene,J gene,D gene,CDR3 protein,CDR3 DNA
.,TRBV29-1,TRBJ1-4,.,CSVDRGDGGEKLFF,TGCAGCGTTGACAGGGGAGATGGGGGTGAAAAACTGTTTTTT
.,TRBV13,TRBJ2-1,.,CASSLGLWTNYNEQFF,TGTGCCAGCAGCTTAGGCCTTTGGACTAACTACAATGAGCAGTTCTTC
.,TRBV9,TRBJ2-3,.,CASTPGHGSDTQYF,TGTGCCAGCACCCCAGGACACGGGTCAGATACGCAGTATTTT
.,TRBV7-3,TRBJ2-1,TRBD2,CASSLTSGGSGTNEQFF,TGTGCCAGCAGCTTGACTAGCGGGGGATCGGGCACCAATGAGCAGTTCTTC
.,TRBV5-6,TRBJ1-4,TRBD1,CASSQPGGWDQGYEKLFF,TGTGCCAGCAGCCAACCAGGGGGCTGGGATCAAGGGTATGAAAAACTGTTTTTT
once,TRBV6-6,TRBJ2-7,TRBD1,CASSYSGTGGYEQYF,TGTGCCAGCAGTTACTCAGGGACAGGGGGCTACGAGCAGTACTTC
.,TRBV7-3,TRBJ2-7,TRBD2,CASSLGRRGGPYEQYF,TGTGCCAGCAGCCTCGGTCGTCGGGGGGGGCCCTACGAGCAGTACTTC
.,TRBV2,TRBJ2-7,.,CASNTGSSYEQYF,TGTGCCAGCAATACCGGGTCCTCCTACGAGCAGTACTTC
once,TRBV7-2,TRBJ2-5,TRBD2,CASSLDKLAGRRETQYF,TGTGCCAGCAGCTTAGATAAACTAGCGGGCCGTAGGGAGACCCAGTACTTC
.,TRBV12-5,TRBJ2-1,TRBD2,CASGSILAGGSYNEQFF,TGTGCTAGTGGTTCGATCCTTGCGGGGGGCTCCTACAATGAGCAGTTCTTC
.,TRBV4-2,TRBJ2-7,.,CASSPRQGGLF,TGTGCCAGCAGCCCGCGACAGGGAGGCCTCTTC
.,TRBV7-9,TRBJ1-4,TRBD1,CASSSTGQGLPNEKLFF,TGTGCCAGCAGTTCCACGGGACAGGGGTTACCTAATGAAAAACTGTTTTTT
.,TRBV5-1,TRBJ1-5,.,CASSPSGQNGNQPQHF,TGCGCCAGCAGCCCGTCCGGACAGAACGGCAATCAGCCCCAGCATTTT
.,TRBV28,TRBJ2-1,TRBD2,CASNLRGVAGDEQFF,TGTGCCAGCAACCTCAGGGGGGTAGCGGGAGATGAGCAGTTCTTC
few,TRBV11-2,TRBJ1-1,TRBD1,CASSLGTDREGIEAFF,TGTGCCAGCAGCTTAGGAACAGACAGGGAAGGGATTGAAGCTTTCTTT
.,TRBV27,TRBJ2-3,.,CASSSVPWYTDTQYF,TGTGCCAGCAGTTCAGTCCCGTGGTACACAGATACGCAGTATTTT
.,TRBV23-1,TRBJ1-4,.,CASRQWVGTSEKLFF,TGCGCCAGCAGACAATGGGTAGGGACAAGTGAAAAACTGTTTTTT
.,TRBV9,TRBJ1-1,.,CASSTPGWTEAFF,TGTGCCAGCAGCACCCCGGGGTGGACTGAAGCTTTCTTT
.,TRBV5-4,TRBJ2-5,.,CASSLGGVETQYF,TGTGCCAGCAGCTTGGGGGGGGTGGAGACCCAGTACTTC
.,TRBV10-3,TRBJ2-2,TRBD1,CAISGQGQGTGELFF,TGTGCCATCAGTGGACAGGGACAGGGTACCGGGGAGCTGTTTTTT
.,TRBV4-2,TRBJ1-1,TRBD1,CASSQGQGDRNTEAFF,TGTGCCAGCAGCCAAGGTCAGGGGGACCGGAACACTGAAGCTTTCTTT
.,TRBV27,TRBJ1-5,.,CASSLIQGPNQPQHF,TGTGCCAGCAGTCTCATTCAGGGGCCCAATCAGCCCCAGCATTTT
.,TRBV29-1,TRBJ2-1,TRBD2,CSVGGGAYNEQFF,TGCAGCGTCGGCGGGGGGGCCTACAATGAGCAGTTCTTC
.,TRBV25-1,TRBJ2-5,TRBD2,CASSESLSGTRGETQYF,TGTGCCAGCAGTGAATCCCTCTCCGGGACTAGAGGGGAGACCCAGTACTTC
few,TRBV28,TRBJ1-5,TRBD1,CASSLATGGGQPQHF,TGTGCCAGCAGTTTAGCGACAGGGGGCGGGCAGCCCCAGCATTTT
.,TRBV10-3,TRBJ1-5,.,CAISESAGAGQPQHF,TGTGCCATCAGTGAGTCCGCGGGGGCAGGCCAGCCCCAGCATTTT
once,TRBV18,TRBJ2-2,.,CASSPFLAGTNTGELFF,TGTGCCAGCTCACCATTCCTTGCAGGGACGAACACCGGGGAGCTGTTTTTT
.,TRBV7-3,TRBJ2-3,.,CASSSLNSDTQYF,TGTGCCAGCAGCTCTTTAAATTCAGATACGCAGTATTTT
.,TRBV2,TRBJ2-1,TRBD2,CASSARAKLAQDEQFF,TGTGCCAGCAGTGCACGGGCCAAACTAGCGCAAGATGAGCAGTTCTTC
.,TRBV4-1,TRBJ2-7,.,CASSQDRSSYEQYF,TGCGCCAGCAGCCAAGACCGTAGCTCCTACGAGCAGTACTTC
.,TRBV4-3,TRBJ2-3,TRBD2,CASSQGEALALYF,TGCGCCAGCAGCCAAGGGGAGGCACTAGCGTTATATTTT
.,TRBV27,TRBJ2-7,TRBD1,CASSLKLQGALYYEQYF,TGTGCCAGCAGTTTAAAACTACAGGGGGCCCTATACTACGAGCAGTACTTC
.,TRBV5-5,TRBJ1-4,TRBD1,CASSPWGTGTTNEKLFF,TGTGCCAGCAGCCCTTGGGGGACAGGCACAACTAATGAAAAACTGTTTTTT
.,TRBV7-3,TRBJ2-2,.,CASSLLGPNTGSGELFF,TGTGCCAGCAGCTTACTGGGGCCGAACACCGGCTCCGGGGAGCTGTTTTTT
.,TRBV2,TRBJ2-7,.,CASLGPKGTNKGEQYF,TGTGCCAGCCTAGGTCCTAAAGGGACAAACAAGGGCGAGCAGTACTTC
once,TRBV7-2,TRBJ2-7,TRBD1,CASSFRDRATSEQYF,TGTGCCAGCAGCTTTCGGGACAGGGCCACTTCCGAGCAGTACTTC
.,TRBV2,TRBJ1-2,.,CASRRTPSYGYTF,TGTGCCAGCAGGAGGACACCTAGCTATGGCTACACCTTC
once,TRBV6-5,TRBJ1-6,.,CASSYSTRGGSPLHF,TGTGCCAGCAGTTACTCGACCCGGGGAGGTTCACCCCTCCACTTT
.,TRBV27,TRBJ2-7,TRBD1,CASSLRWDRAYEQYF,TGTGCCAGCAGTTTACGTTGGGACAGAGCCTACGAGCAGTACTTC
few,TRBV7-3,TRBJ2-2,TRBD1,CASSSYRGTGELFF,TGTGCCAGCAGCTCCTACAGGGGGACCGGGGAGCTGTTTTTT
.,TRBV5-1,TRBJ2-5,.,CASSPRDKETQYF,TGCGCCAGCAGCCCCCGGGACAAAGAGACCCAGTACTTC
.,TRBV14,TRBJ2-3,TRBD1,CASSQLDRAAGDTQYF,TGTGCCAGCAGCCAATTGGACAGGGCTGCGGGAGATACGCAGTATTTT
.,TRBV4-3,TRBJ2-7,.,CASSQVEHYEQYF,TGCGCCAGCAGCCAAGTTGAACACTACGAGCAGTACTTC
.,TRBV27,TRBJ2-7,.,CASRNRDFSYEQYF,TGTGCCAGCAGGAACCGGGACTTCTCCTACGAGCAGTACTTC
.,TRBV20-1,TRBJ1-1,.,CSAVDIHEAFF,TGCAGTGCTGTCGACATTCATGAAGCTTTCTTT
.,TRBV5-1,TRBJ2-2,TRBD1,CASSSGGSTNTGELFF,TGCGCCAGCAGCTCAGGGGGCTCTACGAACACCGGGGAGCTGTTTTTT
.,TRBV19,TRBJ2-3,TRBD2,CASSIGLAGGNTQYF,TGTGCCAGTAGTATAGGGCTAGCGGGGGGAAATACGCAGTATTTT
.,TRBV25-1,TRBJ1-1,.,CASSEWANTEAFF,TGTGCCAGCAGTGAATGGGCAAACACTGAAGCTTTCTTT
.,TRBV5-4,TRBJ2-2,.,CASSFSARANTGELFF,TGTGCCAGCAGCTTTAGCGCCCGAGCGAACACCGGGGAGCTGTTTTTT
.,TRBV5-4,TRBJ2-2,.,CASSLTAYTGELFF,TGTGCCAGCAGCCTAACAGCTTACACCGGGGAGCTGTTTTTT
.,TRBV10-3,TRBJ2-3,.,CAISRQGGTDTQYF,TGTGCCATCAGTAGGCAGGGTGGGACAGATACGCAGTATTTT
.,TRBV11-2,TRBJ2-5,.,CASSPGGVVETQYF,TGTGCCAGCAGCCCTGGCGGGGTCGTGGAGACCCAGTACTTC
.,TRBV9,TRBJ2-3,.,CASSVVGRLADTQYF,TGTGCCAGCAGCGTAGTTGGCAGGCTTGCTGATACGCAGTATTTT
.,TRBV5-1,TRBJ1-1,.,CASTPFGEGNTEAFF,TGCGCCAGCACGCCATTTGGTGAGGGAAACACTGAAGCTTTCTTT
once,TRBV28,TRBJ2-7,TRBD2,CASVPSGSSYEQYF,TGTGCCAGCGTCCCTAGCGGGAGCTCCTACGAGCAGTACTTC
.,TRBV28,TRBJ2-2,.,CASSKLGVGPNTGELFF,TGTGCCAGCAGTAAATTAGGGGTAGGCCCGAACACCGGGGAGCTGTTTTTT
few,TRBV10-1,TRBJ1-1,TRBD1,CASMFDRGTEAFF,TGCGCCAGCATGTTCGACAGGGGCACTGAAGCTTTCTTT
.,TRBV4-1,TRBJ2-7,.,CASSQIQVVTTTGQYF,TGCGCCAGCAGCCAAATACAGGTAGTCACTACGACGGGGCAGTACTTC
once,TRBV19,TRBJ2-6,.,CASSIRRNSGANVLTF,TGTGCCAGTAGTATAAGGCGGAACTCTGGGGCCAACGTCCTGACTTTC